This T cell receptor (beta chain) was sequenced in a study of T cell repertoires in cytomegalovirus infection. Across the whole study: Epitope selection comprised recently identified HLA-C-restricted CMV epitopes and well-studied HLA-B-restricted CMV epitopes. TCR beta signatures that were public indicated CMV infection and matching HLA type.

The CDR3 sequence is 14 residues long. Germline CDR1 reads LNHNV; CDR2 reads YYDKDF (reference sequence). The V end was cut by 2 bases, the J end by 1 base, with 8 bases between. MiXCR, applied by TCRdb to the reads, yields one record per CDR3 protein. The table includes 700,000 to 900,000 distinct CDR3 sequences, just under 30% detected once. Study-wide findings and caveats: HLA-C-restricted, CMV-specific TCR beta clonotypes were dominant ex vivo. Identification of carriers of CMV plus the relevant HLA was achieved through cumulative public TCR beta family frequency.

As to this clonotype: The antigen is not known.

The clonotype originates from a human donor in good health (CMV status not recorded). Some clones in this sample may be carry-over from other donors' samples. The V call is TRBV15, the J call TRBJ1-1; no definite D call. Sample: cultured CD8+ T cells from PBMCs, taken from culture after CMV antigen stimulation. The chain's CDR3 is CATSRRTGNTEAFF. The CDR3 DNA sequence: TGTGCCACCAGCAGACGGACGGGGAACACTGAAGCTTTCTTT.